The 24 T cell receptor beta chains in this list originate from one sample, sequenced in a study of somatic mutations in cytotoxic T cells in rheumatoid arthritis. TCRdb's table, derived via immunoSEQ multiplex PCR, lists solely in-frame clones and lacks some. The table shows approximately 14,000 clones, with around 70% occurring only once. The sample taken for sequencing was CD8+ T cells sorted from blood. The receptors come from an adult with rheumatoid arthritis.

The chain employs TRBV7-9 and TRBJ2-7; 8 positions match TRBD2. The V segment lost 5 bases and the J segment 0 bases; nucleotides outside the gene matches: 3. The CDR3 has 14 residues. CDR1 and CDR2 (germline): SEHNR, FQNEAQ (reference sequence). CDR3 DNA: TGTGCCAGCAGCCCACTAGCGGCCTCCTACGAGCAGTACTTC. Its protein product is CASSPLAASYEQYF.

The rearrangement uses TRBV4-1 and TRBJ1-4; no clear D. The CDR3 length is 14 residues. The V gene lost 1 base and the J gene lost 12 bases, with 15 bases spanning the gap. Germline V gene data show CDR1 as MGHRA and CDR2 as YSYEKL. CDR3 region: CASSQAGPREELFF. Written as DNA, the CDR3 is TGCGCCAGCAGCCAAGCAGGACCGAGGGAGGAACTGTTTTTT.

The chain couples TRBV4-3 to TRBJ2-3; weak D call: TRBD1 (6 bases). CDR3 length: 18 amino acids. Trimming took off 0 bases at V and 2 bases at J, with 18 bases between the two ends. CDR1 is LGHNA, CDR2 YSLEER, per germline. For the CDR3, the DNA is TGCGCCAGCAGCCAAGAAAGTGGGGGCGAGGGAAACACAGATACGCAGTATTTT. Its protein product is CASSQESGGEGNTDTQYF.

The gene calls are TRBV9 and TRBJ1-1; 9 bases map to TRBD1. Germline values: CDR1 SGDLS, CDR2 YYNGEE. V lost 7 bases and J lost 12; bases outside the gene matches: 7. The CDR3 runs 11 residues. CDR3 in DNA: TGTGCCAGCTCGGACAGGGGTTTGACTTTCTTT. Translated: CASSDRGLTFF.

The chain links TRBV27 to TRBJ1-6; TRBD1 agrees at 7 bases. The ends lost 3 bases at V and 7 bases at J; junction bases unmatched: 18. CDR3 size: 19 residues. CDR1 is MNHEY and CDR2 is SMNVEV in the germline V gene (reference sequence). The CDR3 nucleotides read TGTGCCAGCAGTTTTCGCGTAGCCGGAAGGGGGCGGTCGAATTCACCCCTCCACTTT. Translating it yields CASSFRVAGRGRSNSPLHF.

In its sample, this clone is large. This chain connects TRBV9 to TRBJ1-6, with D hard to call. Between the trimmed V and J ends, which lost 4 bases and 7 bases, there was a span of 9 bases. In germline, CDR1 is SGDLS, CDR2 YYNGEE. CDR3 length: 13 amino acids. Written as DNA, the CDR3 is TGTGCCAGCAGCCCGGAGGTGAATTCACCCCTCCACTTT. As protein: CASSPEVNSPLHF.

The rearrangement links TRBV29-1 to TRBJ1-1, with 11 nucleotides matching TRBD1. The CDR3 runs 14 residues. Trimming cost V 1 base and J 4 bases; bases outside gene matches: 2. Looked up from germline, CDR1 is SQVTM and CDR2 is ANQGSEA. The CDR3 DNA reads as TGCAGCGTTGAAGGTGGGACAGGGGGCACTGAAGCTTTCTTT. It specifies CSVEGGTGGTEAFF.

This rearrangement joins TRBV6-4 to TRBJ1-6; D is unresolved. In germline, CDR1 is MRHNA, CDR2 SNTAGT. Trimming stripped 3 bases from V and 9 bases from J, with 12 bases between. The CDR3 totals 14 residues. The DNA for the CDR3 is TGTGCCAGCAGTGAGGGCACTGAAGGTTCACCCCTCCACTTT. Translation gives CASSEGTEGSPLHF.

The chain employs TRBV7-9 and TRBJ2-1, with D perhaps matching TRBD1 (6 bases). V lost 1 base and J 9 bases, leaving 16 bases between the germline ends. The CDR3 extends over 15 amino acids. CDR1 is SEHNR and CDR2 is FQNEAQ in the germline V gene (reference sequence). As DNA, the CDR3 is TGTGCCAGCAGCTTAGTAAGGGCAGGGGACGGTGAGCAGTTCTTC. This translates into CASSLVRAGDGEQFF.

The rearrangement links TRBV20-1 to TRBJ1-2; the match to TRBD1 covers 7 bases. Germline CDR1 reads DFQATT; CDR2 reads SNEGSKA (reference sequence). CDR3 length: 10 amino acids. Unmatched junction bases numbered 2, after V lost 6 bases and J lost 7 bases. The CDR3 coding sequence is TGCAGTGCCAGGGGGGGTGGCTACACCTTC. It codes for CSARGGGYTF.

The sample holds a few counts of this clone. The rearrangement uses TRBV5-1 and TRBJ2-3, with D perhaps matching TRBD1 (5 bases). CDR1 is SGHRS, CDR2 YFSETQ, per germline. The V end was cut by 0 bases, the J end by 9 bases, with 20 bases between. This CDR3 is 16 amino acids long. The chain's CDR3 is CASSLEGTDTYITQYF. CDR3 sequence (DNA): TGCGCCAGCAGCTTGGAGGGCACGGACACATACATAACGCAGTATTTT.

This sequence joins TRBV5-6 and TRBJ2-1; D gene ambiguous. Germline V gene lookup returns CDR1 SGHDT and CDR2 YYEEEE. Trimming took off 0 bases at V and 8 bases at J, with 3 bases between the two ends. CDR3 length equals 11 residues. CDR3 DNA sequence: TGTGCCAGCAGCTTGGCGGATGAGCAGTTCTTC. Translated: CASSLADEQFF.

The V gene is TRBV30, the J gene TRBJ1-6; possible D gene TRBD1, 5 bases. The V and J ends lost 4 bases and 0 bases respectively, with 13 bases between them. Germline CDR1 GTSNPN, CDR2 SVGIG (reference sequence). This CDR3 has 16 amino acids. The CDR3 nucleotides read TGTGCCTGGATCAGGGACGCCAGCTCCTATAATTCACCCCTCCACTTT. It encodes CAWIRDASSYNSPLHF.

The chain recombines TRBV7-2 with TRBJ1-5; D is uncertain. The CDR3 covers 14 residues. The V gene's germline CDR1 is SGHTA and CDR2 FQGNSA. V was clipped by 3 bases and J by 1 base, with 7 bases between them. As DNA, the CDR3 is TGTGCCAGCAGCTTTACAGAAAGCAATCAGCCCCAGCATTTT. Protein product: CASSFTESNQPQHF. The complete variable domain, with remaining parts taken from reference TRBV7-2 and TRBJ1-5, reads GAGVSQSPSNKVTEKGKDVELRCDPISGHTALYWYRQSLGQGLEFLIYFQGNSAPDKSGLPSDRFSAERTGGSVSTLTIQRTQQEDSAVYLCASSFTESNQPQHFGDGTRLSIL.

This sequence joins TRBV11-2 and TRBJ2-5, with 9 bases identical to TRBD1. J gave up 4 bases and V 4 bases, and 4 bases lay outside the gene matches. This CDR3 comprises 14 residues. Germline-derived CDR1 and CDR2 are SGHAT and FQNNGV. The CDR3 nucleotides are TGTGCCAGCAGCTGGACAGGGGTTGGAGAGACCCAGTACTTC. It specifies CASSWTGVGETQYF.

The rearrangement joins TRBV2 to TRBJ2-1; 9 nucleotides line up with TRBD1. Trimming cost V 5 bases and J 3 bases; bases outside gene matches: 8. CDR3 length: 16 residues. The germline V gene has CDR1 SNHLY and CDR2 FYNNEI. The CDR3 reads CASSPNDRGVYNEQFF. The CDR3 region has the DNA TGTGCCAGCAGTCCAAATGACAGGGGGGTCTACAATGAGCAGTTCTTC.

The rearrangement uses TRBV6-5 and TRBJ2-5, with D possibly being TRBD1 (5 bases). The V end was cut by 4 bases, the J end by 5 bases, with 11 bases between. The CDR3 sequence is 13 residues long. Germline-derived CDR1 and CDR2 are MNHEY and SVGAGI. The CDR3 region has the DNA TGTGCCAGCAGTTCCCAGGGATGGGAGACCCAGTACTTC. This translates into CASSSQGWETQYF.

The chain is built from TRBV7-9 and TRBJ1-1; D gene unclear. V was shortened by 0 bases and J by 2 bases, with 13 bases between the two germline ends. This CDR3 comprises 16 residues. Germline V gene sequence: CDR1 SEHNR, CDR2 FQNEAQ (reference sequence). CDR3 DNA: TGTGCCAGCAGCTTAGCGATGGGGTTCCGAAACACTGAAGCTTTCTTT. Protein product: CASSLAMGFRNTEAFF. Together with reference TRBV7-9 and TRBJ1-1, the CDR3 gives the full variable domain: DTGVSQNPRHKITKRGQNVTFRCDPISEHNRLYWYRQTLGQGPEFLTYFQNEAQLEKSRLLSDRFSAERPKGSFSTLEIQRTEQGDSAMYLCASSLAMGFRNTEAFFGQGTRLTVV.

This rearrangement joins TRBV6-5 to TRBJ2-3; D is unclear. CDR3 size: 15 residues. V gave up 2 bases and J gave up 6 bases, with 15 bases separating them. Germline V CDR1 and CDR2: MNHEY, SVGAGI. CDR3 nucleotides: TGTGCCAGCAGTTACGGGCAGACCAGATTGGATACGCAGTATTTT. It yields the protein CASSYGQTRLDTQYF.

This clone turned up a few times. The gene calls are TRBV5-1 and TRBJ2-1; D is perhaps TRBD1 or TRBD2 (6 bases each). Germline values: CDR1 SGHRS, CDR2 YFSETQ. The CDR3 consists of 13 residues. The ends were cut back, 8 bases at V and 6 bases at J, with 15 bases in the middle. The CDR3 region has the DNA TGCGCCAGTCAGGGGCTGGGGGGCAATGAGCAGTTCTTC. It translates to CASQGLGGNEQFF. The full variable domain, with the rest looked up from reference TRBV5-1 and TRBJ2-1, is KAGVTQTPRYLIKTRGQQVTLSCSPISGHRSVSWYQQTPGQGLQFLFEYFSETQRNKGNFPGRFSGRQFSNSRSEMNVSTLELGDSALYLCASQGLGGNEQFFGPGTRLTVL.

The chain couples TRBV28 to TRBJ2-5; 7 nucleotides agree with TRBD2. The germline CDR1 and CDR2 sequences are MDHEN and SYDVKM. The CDR3 sequence is 14 residues long. The V segment lost 3 bases and the J segment 6 bases; nucleotides outside the gene matches: 7. This chain's CDR3 is CASSFWEGGKTQYF. CDR3 DNA sequence: TGTGCCAGCAGTTTCTGGGAGGGTGGAAAGACCCAGTACTTC.

The chain employs TRBV6-4 and TRBJ2-1; TRBD1 agrees at 7 bases. Germline lookup yields CDR1 MRHNA and CDR2 SNTAGT. This CDR3 region has 15 residues. The V gene end was trimmed by 0 bases and the J gene end by 9 bases; junction bases not matched to a gene: 8. The CDR3: CASSDSFRGRSEQFF. The CDR3 coding sequence is TGTGCCAGCAGTGACTCTTTCAGGGGGAGAAGTGAGCAGTTCTTC.

This chain joins TRBV5-1 and TRBJ2-7; tentatively, D is TRBD1 (5 bases). Germline CDR1 reads SGHRS; CDR2 reads YFSETQ. The germline V and J ends were trimmed by 2 bases and 5 bases, with 11 bases remaining between them. The length of the CDR3 is 13 residues. The CDR3 protein is CASSFTGTHEQYF. CDR3 in DNA: TGCGCCAGCAGCTTTACAGGCACTCACGAGCAGTACTTC.

V gene TRBV27 combines with J gene TRBJ2-2; D may be TRBD2 (6 bases). CDR1 and CDR2 from the germline V gene are MNHEY and SMNVEV (reference sequence). The CDR3 runs to 16 residues. V lost 3 bases and J 9 bases, leaving 20 bases between the germline ends. The chain's CDR3 is CASSFYGGPGGRELFF. In DNA, the CDR3 is TGTGCCAGCAGTTTTTACGGAGGGCCCGGCGGTAGGGAGCTGTTTTTT.